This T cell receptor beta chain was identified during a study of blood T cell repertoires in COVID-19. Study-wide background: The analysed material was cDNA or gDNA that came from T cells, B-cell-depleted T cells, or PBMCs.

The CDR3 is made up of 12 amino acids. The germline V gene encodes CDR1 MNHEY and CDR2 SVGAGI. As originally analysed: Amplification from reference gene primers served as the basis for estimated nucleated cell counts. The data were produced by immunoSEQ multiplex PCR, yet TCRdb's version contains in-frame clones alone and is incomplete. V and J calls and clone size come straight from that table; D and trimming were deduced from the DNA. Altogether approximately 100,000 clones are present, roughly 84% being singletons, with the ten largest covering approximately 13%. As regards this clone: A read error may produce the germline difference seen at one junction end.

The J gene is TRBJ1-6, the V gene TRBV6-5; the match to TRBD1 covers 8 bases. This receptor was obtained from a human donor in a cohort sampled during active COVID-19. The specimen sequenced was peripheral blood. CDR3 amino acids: CAGRGPNSPLHF. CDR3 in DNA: TGTGCCGGCAGGGGGCCGAATTCACCCCTCCACTTT.